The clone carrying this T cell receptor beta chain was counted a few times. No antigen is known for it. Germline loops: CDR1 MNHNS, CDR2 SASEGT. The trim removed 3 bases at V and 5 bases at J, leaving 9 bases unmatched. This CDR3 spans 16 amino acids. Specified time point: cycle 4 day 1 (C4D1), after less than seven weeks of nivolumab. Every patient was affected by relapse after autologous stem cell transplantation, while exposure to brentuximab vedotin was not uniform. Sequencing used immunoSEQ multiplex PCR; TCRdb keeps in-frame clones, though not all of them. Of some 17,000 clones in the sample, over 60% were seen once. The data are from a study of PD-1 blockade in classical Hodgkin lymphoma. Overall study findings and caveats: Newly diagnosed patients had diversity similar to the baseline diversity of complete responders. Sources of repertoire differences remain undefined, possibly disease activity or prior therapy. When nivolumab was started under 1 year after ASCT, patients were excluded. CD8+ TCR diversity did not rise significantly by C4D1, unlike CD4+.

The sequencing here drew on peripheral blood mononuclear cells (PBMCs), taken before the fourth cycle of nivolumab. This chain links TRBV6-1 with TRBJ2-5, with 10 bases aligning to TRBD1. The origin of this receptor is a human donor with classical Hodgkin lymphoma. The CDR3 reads CASSDPGQGTRETQYF. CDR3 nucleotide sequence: TGTGCCAGCAGTGACCCGGGACAGGGGACGAGGGAGACCCAGTACTTC.